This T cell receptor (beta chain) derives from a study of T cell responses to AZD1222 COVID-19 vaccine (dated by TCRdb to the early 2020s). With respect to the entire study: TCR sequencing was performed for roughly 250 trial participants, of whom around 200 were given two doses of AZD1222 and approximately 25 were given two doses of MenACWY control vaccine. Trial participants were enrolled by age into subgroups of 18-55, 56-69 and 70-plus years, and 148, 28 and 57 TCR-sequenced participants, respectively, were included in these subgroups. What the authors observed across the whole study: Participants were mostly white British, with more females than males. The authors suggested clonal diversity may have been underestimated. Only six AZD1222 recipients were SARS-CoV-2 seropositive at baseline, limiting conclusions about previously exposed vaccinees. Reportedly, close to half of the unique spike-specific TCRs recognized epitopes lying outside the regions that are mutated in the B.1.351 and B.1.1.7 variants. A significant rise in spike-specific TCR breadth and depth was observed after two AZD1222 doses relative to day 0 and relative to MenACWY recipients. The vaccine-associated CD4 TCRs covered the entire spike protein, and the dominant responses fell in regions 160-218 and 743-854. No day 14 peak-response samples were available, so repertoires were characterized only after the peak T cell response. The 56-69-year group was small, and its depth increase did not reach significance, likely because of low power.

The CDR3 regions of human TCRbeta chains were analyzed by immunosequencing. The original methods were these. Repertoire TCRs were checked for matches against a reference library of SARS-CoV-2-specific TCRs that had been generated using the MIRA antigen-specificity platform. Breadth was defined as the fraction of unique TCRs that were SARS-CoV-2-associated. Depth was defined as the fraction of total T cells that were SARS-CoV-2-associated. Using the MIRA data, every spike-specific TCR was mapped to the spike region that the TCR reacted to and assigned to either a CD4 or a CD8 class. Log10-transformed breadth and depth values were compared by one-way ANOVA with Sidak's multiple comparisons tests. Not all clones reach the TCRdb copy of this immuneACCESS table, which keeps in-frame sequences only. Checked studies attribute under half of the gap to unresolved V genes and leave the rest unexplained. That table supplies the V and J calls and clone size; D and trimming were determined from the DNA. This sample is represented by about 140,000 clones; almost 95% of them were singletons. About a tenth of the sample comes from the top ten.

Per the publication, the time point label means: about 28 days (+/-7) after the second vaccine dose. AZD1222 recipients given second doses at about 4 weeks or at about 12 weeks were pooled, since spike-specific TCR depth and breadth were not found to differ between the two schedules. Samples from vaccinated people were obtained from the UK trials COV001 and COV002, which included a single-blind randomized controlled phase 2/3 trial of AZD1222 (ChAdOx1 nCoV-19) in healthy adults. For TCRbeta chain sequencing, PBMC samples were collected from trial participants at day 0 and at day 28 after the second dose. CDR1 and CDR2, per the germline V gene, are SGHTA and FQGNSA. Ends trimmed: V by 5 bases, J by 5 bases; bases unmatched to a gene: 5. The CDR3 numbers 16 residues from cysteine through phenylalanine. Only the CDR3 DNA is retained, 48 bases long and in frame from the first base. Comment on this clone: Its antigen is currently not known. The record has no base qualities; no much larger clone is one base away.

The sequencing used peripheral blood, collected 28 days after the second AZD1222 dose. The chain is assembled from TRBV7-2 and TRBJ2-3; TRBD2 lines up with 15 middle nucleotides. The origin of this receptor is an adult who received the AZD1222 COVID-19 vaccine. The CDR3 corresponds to CASSPGLAGGRDTQYF. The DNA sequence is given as TGTGCCAGCAGCCCGGGACTAGCGGGAGGTAGAGATACGCAGTATTTT.